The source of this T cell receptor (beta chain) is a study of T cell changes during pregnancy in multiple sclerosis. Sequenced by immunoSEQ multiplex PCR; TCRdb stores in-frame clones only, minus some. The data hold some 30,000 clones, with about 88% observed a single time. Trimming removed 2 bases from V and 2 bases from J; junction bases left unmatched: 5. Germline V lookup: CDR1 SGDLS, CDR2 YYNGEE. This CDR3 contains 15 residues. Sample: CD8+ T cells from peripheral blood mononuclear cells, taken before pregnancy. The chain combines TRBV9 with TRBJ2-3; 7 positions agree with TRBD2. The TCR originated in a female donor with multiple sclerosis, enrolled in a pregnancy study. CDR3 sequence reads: CASSVGGGYTDTQYF. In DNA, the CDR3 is TGTGCCAGCAGCGTGGGGGGGGGTTACACAGATACGCAGTATTTT.